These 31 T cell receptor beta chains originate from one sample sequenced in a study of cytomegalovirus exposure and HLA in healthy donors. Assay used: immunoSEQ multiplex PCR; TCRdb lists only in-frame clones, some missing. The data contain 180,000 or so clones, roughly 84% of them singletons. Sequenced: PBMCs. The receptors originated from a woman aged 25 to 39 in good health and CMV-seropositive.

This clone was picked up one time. The chain's CDR3 is CASSLDPRAGNQPQHF. CDR3 nucleotides: TGTGCCAGCAGTTTAGATCCCAGGGCGGGGAATCAGCCCCAGCATTTT. The rearrangement uses TRBV28 and TRBJ1-5; tentatively, D is TRBD1 (5 bases). Germline-derived CDR1 and CDR2 are MDHEN and SYDVKM. The CDR3 is 16 amino acids. Trimming shortened V by 2 bases and J by 4 bases, and 15 bases separated the two germline ends.

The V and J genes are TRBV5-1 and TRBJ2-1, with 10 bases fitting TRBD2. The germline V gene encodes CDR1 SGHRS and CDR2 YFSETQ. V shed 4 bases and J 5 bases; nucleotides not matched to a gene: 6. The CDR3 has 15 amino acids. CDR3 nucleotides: TGCGCCAGCAGCAAACTAGCGGGATTGAACAATGAGCAGTTCTTC. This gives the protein CASSKLAGLNNEQFF.

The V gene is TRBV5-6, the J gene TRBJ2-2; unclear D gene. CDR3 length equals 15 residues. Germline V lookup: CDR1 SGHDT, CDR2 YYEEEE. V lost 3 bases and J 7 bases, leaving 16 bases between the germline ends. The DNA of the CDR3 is TGTGCCAGCAGCTCGACTCGGGTTCGTCTCGGGGAGCTGTTTTTT. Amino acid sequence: CASSSTRVRLGELFF.

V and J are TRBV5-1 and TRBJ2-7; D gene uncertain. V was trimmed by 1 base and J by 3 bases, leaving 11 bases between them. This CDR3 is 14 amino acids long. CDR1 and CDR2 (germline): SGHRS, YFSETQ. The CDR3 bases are TGCGCCAGCAGCTTGACTCCCCTCAACTACGAGCAGTACTTC. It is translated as CASSLTPLNYEQYF.

CDR3 sequence (DNA): TGTGCCAGTAGTGCCAACCTAAGGAGCTCCTACAATGAGCAGTTCTTC. This sequence encodes CASSANLRSSYNEQFF. This chain uses TRBV19 with TRBJ2-1; D ambiguous. The CDR3 runs to 16 residues. Trimming pared 5 bases from V and 0 bases from J, leaving 14 bases between. Germline values: CDR1 LNHDA, CDR2 SQIVND (reference sequence).

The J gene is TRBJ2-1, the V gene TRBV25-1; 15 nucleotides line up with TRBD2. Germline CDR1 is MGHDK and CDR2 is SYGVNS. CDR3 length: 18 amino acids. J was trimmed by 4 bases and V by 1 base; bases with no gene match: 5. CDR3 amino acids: CASSELGLAGGSYNEQFF. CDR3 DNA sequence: TGTGCCAGCAGTGAATTGGGACTAGCGGGAGGATCTTACAATGAGCAGTTCTTC.

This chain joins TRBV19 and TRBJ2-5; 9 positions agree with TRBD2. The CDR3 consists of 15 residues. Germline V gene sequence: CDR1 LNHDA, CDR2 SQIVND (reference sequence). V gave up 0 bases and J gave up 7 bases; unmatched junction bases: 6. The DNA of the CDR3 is TGTGCCAGTAGTATAGAAGGGACTAGCAGAGGGACCCAGTACTTC. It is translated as CASSIEGTSRGTQYF.

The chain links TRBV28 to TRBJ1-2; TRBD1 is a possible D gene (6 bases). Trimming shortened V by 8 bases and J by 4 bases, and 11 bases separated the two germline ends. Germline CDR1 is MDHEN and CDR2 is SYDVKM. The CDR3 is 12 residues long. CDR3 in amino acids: CASRQDSYGYTF. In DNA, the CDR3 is TGTGCCAGCCGACAGGACTCCTATGGCTACACCTTC.

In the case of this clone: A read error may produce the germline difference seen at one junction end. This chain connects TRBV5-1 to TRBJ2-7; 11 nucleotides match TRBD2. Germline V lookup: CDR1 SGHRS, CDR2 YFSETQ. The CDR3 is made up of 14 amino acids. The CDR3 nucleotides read TGTGCCAGCAGCTTGACTAGCGGGACTTACGAGCAGTACTTC. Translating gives CASSLTSGTYEQYF.

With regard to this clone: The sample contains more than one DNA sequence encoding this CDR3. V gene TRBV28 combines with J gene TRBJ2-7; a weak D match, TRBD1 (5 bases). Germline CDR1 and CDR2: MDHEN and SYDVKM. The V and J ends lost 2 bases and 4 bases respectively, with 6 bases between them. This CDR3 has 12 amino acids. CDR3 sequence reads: CASSLGAYEQYF. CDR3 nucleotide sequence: TGTGCCAGCAGTTTAGGGGCTTACGAGCAGTACTTC.

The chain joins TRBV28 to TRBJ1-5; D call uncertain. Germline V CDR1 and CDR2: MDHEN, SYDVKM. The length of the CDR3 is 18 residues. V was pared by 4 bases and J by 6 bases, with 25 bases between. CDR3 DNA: TGTGCCAGCAGTTCCTCCGGACCCCTATCTCTAGCTGGTCAGCCCCAGCATTTT. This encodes CASSSSGPLSLAGQPQHF.

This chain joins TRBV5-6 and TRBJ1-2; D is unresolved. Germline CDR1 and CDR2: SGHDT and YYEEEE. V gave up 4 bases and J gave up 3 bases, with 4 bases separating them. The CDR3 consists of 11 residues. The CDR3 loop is CASSHDYGYTF. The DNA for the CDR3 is TGTGCCAGCAGCCATGACTATGGCTACACCTTC.

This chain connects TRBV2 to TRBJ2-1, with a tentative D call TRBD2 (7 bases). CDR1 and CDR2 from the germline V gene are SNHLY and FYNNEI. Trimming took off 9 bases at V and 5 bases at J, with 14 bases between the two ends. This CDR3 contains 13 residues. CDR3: CARRGQRDNEQFF. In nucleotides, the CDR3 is TGTGCCAGGCGGGGGCAGAGAGACAATGAGCAGTTCTTC.

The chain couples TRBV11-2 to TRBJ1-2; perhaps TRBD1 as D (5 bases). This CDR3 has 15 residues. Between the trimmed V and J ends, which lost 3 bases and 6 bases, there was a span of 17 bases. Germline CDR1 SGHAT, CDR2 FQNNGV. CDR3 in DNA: TGTGCCAGCAGCTTGAGGCCCAGGGAAATGGATGGCTACACCTTC. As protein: CASSLRPREMDGYTF.

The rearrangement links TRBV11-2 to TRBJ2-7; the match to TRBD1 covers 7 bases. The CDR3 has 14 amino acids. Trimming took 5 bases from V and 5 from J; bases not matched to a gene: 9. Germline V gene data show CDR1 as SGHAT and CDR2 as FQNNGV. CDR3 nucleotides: TGTGCCAGCAGCCCCGACAGGGTTTTCAACGAGCAGTACTTC. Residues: CASSPDRVFNEQYF.

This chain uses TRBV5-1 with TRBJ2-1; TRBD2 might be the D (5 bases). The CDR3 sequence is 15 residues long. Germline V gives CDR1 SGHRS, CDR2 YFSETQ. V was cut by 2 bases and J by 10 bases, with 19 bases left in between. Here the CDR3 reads CASSFELAGTIEQFF. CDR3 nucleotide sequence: TGCGCCAGCAGCTTCGAGCTAGCTGGTACTATCGAGCAGTTCTTC.

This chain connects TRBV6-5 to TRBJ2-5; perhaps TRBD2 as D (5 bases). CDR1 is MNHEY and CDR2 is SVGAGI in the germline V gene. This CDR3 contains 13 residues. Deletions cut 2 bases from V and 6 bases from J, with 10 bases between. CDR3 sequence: CASSYPDSKTQYF. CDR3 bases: TGTGCCAGCAGTTACCCGGACTCTAAGACCCAGTACTTC.

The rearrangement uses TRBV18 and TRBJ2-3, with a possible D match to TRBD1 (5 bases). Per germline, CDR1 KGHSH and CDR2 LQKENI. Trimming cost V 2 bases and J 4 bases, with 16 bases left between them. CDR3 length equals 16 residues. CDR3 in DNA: TGTGCCAGCTCACCAACTCCAACAGGTCGGGCAGATACGCAGTATTTT. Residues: CASSPTPTGRADTQYF.

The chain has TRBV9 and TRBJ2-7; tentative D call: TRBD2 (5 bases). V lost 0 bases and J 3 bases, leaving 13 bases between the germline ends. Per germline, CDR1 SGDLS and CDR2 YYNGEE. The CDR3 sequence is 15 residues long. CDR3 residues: CASSVGGSRDYEQYF. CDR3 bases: TGTGCCAGCAGCGTAGGAGGGAGTAGGGACTACGAGCAGTACTTC.

The CDR3 region is CASSEAGLRSGYTF. Here the CDR3 DNA reads TGTGCCAGCAGTGAAGCGGGGCTCAGGTCAGGCTACACCTTC. This chain connects TRBV6-1 to TRBJ1-2; possibly TRBD1 for D (5 bases). Per the germline V gene, CDR1 is MNHNS and CDR2 is SASEGT. The ends were cut back, 0 bases at V and 8 bases at J, with 13 bases in the middle. The length of the CDR3 is 14 residues.

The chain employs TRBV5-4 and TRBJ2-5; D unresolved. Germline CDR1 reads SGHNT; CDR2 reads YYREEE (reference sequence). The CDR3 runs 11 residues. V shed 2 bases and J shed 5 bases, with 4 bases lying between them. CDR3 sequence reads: CASSFRETQYF. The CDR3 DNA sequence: TGTGCCAGCAGCTTCCGGGAGACCCAGTACTTC.

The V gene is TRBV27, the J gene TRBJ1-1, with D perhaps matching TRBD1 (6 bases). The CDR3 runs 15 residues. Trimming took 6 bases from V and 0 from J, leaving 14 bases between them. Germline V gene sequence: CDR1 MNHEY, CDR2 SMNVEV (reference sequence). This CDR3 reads CASSSSRTVNTEAFF. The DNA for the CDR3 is TGTGCCAGCAGCTCCTCCCGGACAGTGAACACTGAAGCTTTCTTT.

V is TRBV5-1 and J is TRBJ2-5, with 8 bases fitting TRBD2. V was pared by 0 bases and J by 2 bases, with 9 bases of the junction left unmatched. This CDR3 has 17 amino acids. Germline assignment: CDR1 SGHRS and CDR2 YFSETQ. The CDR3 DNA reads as TGCGCCAGCAGCTTGGGAGGGGAGATAGCGGGGCAAGAGACCCAGTACTTC. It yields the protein CASSLGGEIAGQETQYF.

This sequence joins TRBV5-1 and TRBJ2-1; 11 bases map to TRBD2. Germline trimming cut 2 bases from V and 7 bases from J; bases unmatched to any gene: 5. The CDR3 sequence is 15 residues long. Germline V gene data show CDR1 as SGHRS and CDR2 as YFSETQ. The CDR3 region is CASSLWASGRNEQFF. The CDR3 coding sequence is TGCGCCAGCAGCTTATGGGCTAGCGGGAGGAATGAGCAGTTCTTC.

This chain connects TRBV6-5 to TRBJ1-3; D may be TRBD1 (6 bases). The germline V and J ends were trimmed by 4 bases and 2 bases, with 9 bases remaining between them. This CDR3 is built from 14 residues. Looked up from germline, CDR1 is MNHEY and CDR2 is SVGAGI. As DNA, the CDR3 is TGTGCCAGCAGTTTCAGGGGTGCTGGAAACACCATATATTTT. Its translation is CASSFRGAGNTIYF.

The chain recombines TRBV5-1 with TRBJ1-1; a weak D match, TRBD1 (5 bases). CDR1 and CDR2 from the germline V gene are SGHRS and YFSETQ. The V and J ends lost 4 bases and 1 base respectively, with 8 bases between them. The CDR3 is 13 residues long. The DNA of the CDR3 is TGCGCCAGCAGCGTGACAGCGAACACTGAAGCTTTCTTT. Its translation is CASSVTANTEAFF. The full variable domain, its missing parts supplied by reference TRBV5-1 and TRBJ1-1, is KAGVTQTPRYLIKTRGQQVTLSCSPISGHRSVSWYQQTPGQGLQFLFEYFSETQRNKGNFPGRFSGRQFSNSRSEMNVSTLELGDSALYLCASSVTANTEAFFGQGTRLTVV.

CDR3 coding DNA: TGTGCCAGCAGATTGACTAGCGGGTCATACAATGAGCAGTTCTTC. Translated: CASRLTSGSYNEQFF. The chain combines TRBV28 with TRBJ2-1; 10 bases map to TRBD2. CDR1 is MDHEN, CDR2 SYDVKM, per germline. With 6 bases clipped from V and 4 bases from J, the junction kept 6 bases outside the gene matches. This CDR3 spans 15 amino acids.

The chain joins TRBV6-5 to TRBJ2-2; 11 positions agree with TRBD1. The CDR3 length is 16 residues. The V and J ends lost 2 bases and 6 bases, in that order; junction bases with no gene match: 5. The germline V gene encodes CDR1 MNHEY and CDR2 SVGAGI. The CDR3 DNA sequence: TGTGCCAGCAGTTACGGGACAGGGGGACTCCCCGGGGAGCTGTTTTTT. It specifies CASSYGTGGLPGELFF.

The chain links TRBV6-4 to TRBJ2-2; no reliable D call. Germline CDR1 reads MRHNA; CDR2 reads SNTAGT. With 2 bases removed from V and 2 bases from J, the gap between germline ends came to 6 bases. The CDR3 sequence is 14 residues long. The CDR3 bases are TGTGCCAGCAGTGACGGGCTAAACACCGGGGAGCTGTTTTTT. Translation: CASSDGLNTGELFF.

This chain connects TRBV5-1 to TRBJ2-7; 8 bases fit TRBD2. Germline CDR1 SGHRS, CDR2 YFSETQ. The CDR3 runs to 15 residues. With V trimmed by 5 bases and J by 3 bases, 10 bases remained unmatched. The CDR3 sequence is CASRPSGLALYEQYF. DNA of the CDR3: TGCGCCAGCAGACCTAGCGGGCTCGCACTCTACGAGCAGTACTTC.

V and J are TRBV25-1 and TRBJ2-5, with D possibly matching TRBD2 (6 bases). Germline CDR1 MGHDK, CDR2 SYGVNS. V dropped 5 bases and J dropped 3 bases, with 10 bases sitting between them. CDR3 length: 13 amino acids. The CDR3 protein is CASSPRTKETQYF. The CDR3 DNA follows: TGTGCCAGCAGTCCCCGGACTAAAGAGACCCAGTACTTC.